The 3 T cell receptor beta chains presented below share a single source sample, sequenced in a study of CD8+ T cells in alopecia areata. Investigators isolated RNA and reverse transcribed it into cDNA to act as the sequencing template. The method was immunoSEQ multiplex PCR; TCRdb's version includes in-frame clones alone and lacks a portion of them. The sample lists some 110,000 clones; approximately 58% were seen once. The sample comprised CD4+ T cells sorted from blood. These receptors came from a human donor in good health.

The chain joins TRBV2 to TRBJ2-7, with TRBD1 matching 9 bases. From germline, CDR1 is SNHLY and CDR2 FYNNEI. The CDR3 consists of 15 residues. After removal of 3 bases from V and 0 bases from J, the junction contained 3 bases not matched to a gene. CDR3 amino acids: CASSDDRGSSYEQYF. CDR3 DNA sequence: TGTGCCAGCAGTGACGACAGGGGGAGCTCCTACGAGCAGTACTTC.

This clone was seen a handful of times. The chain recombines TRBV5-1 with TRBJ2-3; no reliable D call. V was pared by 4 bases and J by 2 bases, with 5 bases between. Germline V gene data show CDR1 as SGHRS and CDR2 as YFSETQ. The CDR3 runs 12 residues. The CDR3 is CASSRSTDTQYF. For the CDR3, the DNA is TGCGCCAGCAGCAGGTCCACAGATACGCAGTATTTT.

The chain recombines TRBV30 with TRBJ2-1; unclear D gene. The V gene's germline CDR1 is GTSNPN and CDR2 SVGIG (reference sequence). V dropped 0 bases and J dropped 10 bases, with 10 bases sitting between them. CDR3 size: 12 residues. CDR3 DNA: TGTGCCTGGAGTGTTCTAAGTTGGGAGCAGTTCTTC. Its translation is CAWSVLSWEQFF.